This T cell receptor beta chain stems from a study of vaccination effects on CD4 cells after COVID-19. Study overall: It was a median of 72 days after the second dose that post-vaccine samples were obtained. Study observations and caveats: A shortage of convalescent patients and an absence of early post-infection timepoints characterized the study.

The germline V and J ends were trimmed by 7 bases and 10 bases, with 11 bases remaining between them. CDR3 length: 12 residues. Sequencing in the ViraFEST assay came after antigen-specific CD4+ T cells had been expanded with viral peptide pools, which were used to stimulate PBMC. Isolation of CD4+ T cells took place after more than 9 days of culture. Vaccine administered to participants consisted of two doses of either BNT162b2 or mRNA-1273. Recipients of the vaccine had no prior SARS-CoV-2 infection and negative nucleocapsid antibodies. Some 2.1 million PBMC per well received 9 to 10 IU/ml IL-2 and around 11 ug/ml peptides in culture. Regarding this clone: The antigen remains undetermined.

The method was immunoSEQ multiplex PCR; TCRdb's version includes in-frame clones alone and lacks a portion of them. This sample has 75,000 or so clones, with under 80% found just once. J is TRBJ1-6 and V is TRBV12-3 or TRBV12-4, with D uncertain. The TCR sequence derives from a human donor who received a COVID-19 vaccine. The sample here was CD4+ T cells from PBMCs cultured with HCoV-OC43 spike peptides, taken after COVID-19 vaccination. The subset denotes: HCoV-OC43 spike overlapping peptide pool stimulation. DNA of the CDR3: TGTGCCAGCAAAGATAACCTATCACCCCTCCACTTT. Translating gives CASKDNLSPLHF.